Presented here are 19 T cell receptor beta chains from one specimen sequenced in a study of cytomegalovirus exposure and HLA in healthy donors. Amplification used 60 Vbeta primers and 13 Jbeta primers. Profiled with immunoSEQ multiplex PCR; TCRdb holds only in-frame clones, not every one. This sample yields about 120,000 clones, of which 65% to 90% are seen a single time; approximately 2.2% belongs to the top ten. The sequencing input was PBMCs. These TCRs come from a woman aged 40 to 50 in good health and CMV-seronegative.

CDR3 nucleotide sequence: TGCAGTGCAGAGGTGGACAATGAGCAGTTCTTC. Protein: CSAEVDNEQFF. The chain is built from TRBV20-1 and TRBJ2-1; no firm D call. The germline gives CDR1 DFQATT, CDR2 SNEGSKA (reference sequence). V was cut by 6 bases and J by 5 bases, with 8 bases left in between. The CDR3 covers 11 residues.

This rearrangement joins TRBV6-4 to TRBJ1-1; 8 nucleotides line up with TRBD1. After removal of 9 bases from V and 4 bases from J, the junction contained 4 bases not matched to a gene. This CDR3 is built from 12 residues. In germline, CDR1 is MRHNA, CDR2 SNTAGT. The CDR3 spells CARTDRATEAFF. DNA of the CDR3: TGTGCCAGGACGGACAGGGCCACTGAAGCTTTCTTT.

CDR3 DNA: TGTGCCAGCAGCTTAAAGGGACTCGGGTTCTACGAGCAGTACTTC. Translated, it gives CASSLKGLGFYEQYF. This sequence joins TRBV13 and TRBJ2-5, with D perhaps TRBD2 (6 bases). The DNA matches TRBJ2-7 better at its end, which makes the J call doubtful. The germline V gene has CDR1 PRHDT and CDR2 FYEKMQ (reference sequence). This CDR3 has 15 amino acids.

V usage is TRBV14 and J usage is TRBJ1-1, with 8 nucleotides matching TRBD1. V shed 4 bases and J 3 bases; nucleotides not matched to a gene: 7. This CDR3 has 15 amino acids. CDR1 is SGHDN and CDR2 is FVKESK in the germline V gene. CDR3: CASSRWMTGDTEAFF. CDR3 coding DNA: TGTGCCAGCAGCCGGTGGATGACAGGGGACACTGAAGCTTTCTTT.

In the case of this clone: Additional DNA sequences in this sample encode the identical CDR3. This chain links TRBV18 with TRBJ1-1; D remains unclear. Germline loops: CDR1 KGHSH, CDR2 LQKENI. Trimming took off 2 bases at V and 1 base at J, with 5 bases between the two ends. CDR3 length: 13 residues. For the CDR3, the DNA is TGTGCCAGCTCACCAGCAGGGAACACTGAAGCTTTCTTT. It yields the protein CASSPAGNTEAFF.

This chain joins TRBV5-1 and TRBJ1-6; no clear D gene. The CDR3 sequence is 15 residues long. Trimming stripped 0 bases from V and 9 bases from J, with 13 bases between. Germline V gene sequence: CDR1 SGHRS, CDR2 YFSETQ. DNA for the CDR3: TGCGCCAGCAGCTTGGCCGGGAACACTCGTTCACCCCTCCACTTT. As protein: CASSLAGNTRSPLHF. Full variable domain (rest looked up from reference TRBV5-1 and TRBJ1-6): KAGVTQTPRYLIKTRGQQVTLSCSPISGHRSVSWYQQTPGQGLQFLFEYFSETQRNKGNFPGRFSGRQFSNSRSEMNVSTLELGDSALYLCASSLAGNTRSPLHFGNGTRLTVT.

V usage is TRBV4-3 and J usage is TRBJ1-1; TRBD1 agrees at 7 bases. Germline assignment: CDR1 LGHNA and CDR2 YSLEER. Trimming cost V 1 base and J 2 bases; bases outside gene matches: 1. This CDR3 has 14 residues. The CDR3 DNA sequence: TGCGCCAGCAGCCAAGCAGGGGGAAACACTGAAGCTTTCTTT. This translates into CASSQAGGNTEAFF.

The chain couples TRBV13 to TRBJ1-6; D is undetermined. Per the germline V gene, CDR1 is PRHDT and CDR2 is FYEKMQ (reference sequence). With 1 base removed from V and 0 bases from J, the gap between germline ends came to 7 bases. The CDR3 extends over 16 amino acids. This chain's CDR3 is CASSLASSSYNSPLHF. CDR3 DNA: TGTGCCAGCAGCTTAGCCTCCAGCTCCTATAATTCACCCCTCCACTTT.

The chain uses TRBV19 and TRBJ1-2, with D possibly TRBD1 on 5 matching bases. CDR3 length: 16 amino acids. The germline V gene encodes CDR1 LNHDA and CDR2 SQIVND (reference sequence). Deletions cut 6 bases from V and 4 bases from J, with 21 bases between. CDR3: CASSQEAWTFLYGYTF. The CDR3 coding sequence is TGTGCCAGTAGCCAAGAGGCTTGGACATTTCTCTATGGCTACACCTTC. The variable domain in full, completed from reference TRBV19 and TRBJ1-2, reads DGGITQSPKYLFRKEGQNVTLSCEQNLNHDAMYWYRQDPGQGLRLIYYSQIVNDFQKGDIAEGYSVSREKKESFPLTVTSAQKNPTAFYLCASSQEAWTFLYGYTFGSGTRLTVV.

The J gene is TRBJ2-3, the V gene TRBV2; 7 positions agree with TRBD1. The ends lost 7 bases at V and 4 bases at J; junction bases unmatched: 11. Germline CDR1 reads SNHLY; CDR2 reads FYNNEI. The CDR3 runs to 15 residues. CDR3 residues: CASNQGEKLPDTQYF. CDR3 bases: TGTGCCAGCAATCAGGGGGAAAAGCTACCAGATACGCAGTATTTT.

The chain has TRBV19 and TRBJ1-5; possible D gene TRBD1, 5 bases. Trimming cost V 3 bases and J 4 bases, with 10 bases left between them. Germline V gene sequence: CDR1 LNHDA, CDR2 SQIVND (reference sequence). CDR3 length equals 14 residues. The DNA for the CDR3 is TGTGCCAGTAGTATCTCAGGGACTAATCAGCCCCAGCATTTT. Translation gives CASSISGTNQPQHF.

This rearrangement joins TRBV28 to TRBJ2-3, with TRBD1 as a possible D gene (6 bases). Trimming pared 6 bases from V and 10 bases from J, leaving 23 bases between. Per the germline V gene, CDR1 is MDHEN and CDR2 is SYDVKM. CDR3 length equals 15 residues. The CDR3 spells CASSLQWRAQGAQYF. CDR3 bases: TGTGCCAGCAGCCTACAGTGGCGGGCACAGGGCGCGCAGTATTTT.

The chain links TRBV5-1 to TRBJ1-4, with D perhaps TRBD1 (6 bases). CDR3 size: 14 residues. Trimming pared 4 bases from V and 4 bases from J, leaving 11 bases between. Germline V gives CDR1 SGHRS, CDR2 YFSETQ. CDR3: CASSQGTGNEKLFF. The DNA for the CDR3 is TGCGCCAGCAGCCAGGGGACGGGTAATGAAAAACTGTTTTTT.

V gene TRBV28 combines with J gene TRBJ2-3, with D unclear. Germline V gene lookup returns CDR1 MDHEN and CDR2 SYDVKM. The CDR3 has 14 residues. V lost 3 bases and J 0 bases, leaving 7 bases between the germline ends. This CDR3 reads CASSLRQSTDTQYF. CDR3 in DNA: TGTGCCAGCAGTTTGAGACAAAGCACAGATACGCAGTATTTT.

This clone was seen more than once but under ten times. The CDR3 region has the DNA TGTGCCAGCAATTTCGACAGGGGGAACACTGAAGCTTTCTTT. Its translation is CASNFDRGNTEAFF. The chain recombines TRBV7-2 with TRBJ1-1, with 8 nucleotides matching TRBD1. Germline loops: CDR1 SGHTA, CDR2 FQGNSA. The CDR3 is 14 residues long. V was pared by 7 bases and J by 1 base, with 5 bases of the junction left unmatched. Drawing the rest from reference TRBV7-2 and TRBJ1-1, the complete variable domain is GAGVSQSPSNKVTEKGKDVELRCDPISGHTALYWYRQSLGQGLEFLIYFQGNSAPDKSGLPSDRFSAERTGGSVSTLTIQRTQQEDSAVYLCASNFDRGNTEAFFGQGTRLTVV.

The gene calls are TRBV5-1 and TRBJ2-2, with 7 bases aligning to TRBD1. CDR3 length equals 15 residues. Germline values: CDR1 SGHRS, CDR2 YFSETQ. V gave up 6 bases and J gave up 1 base; unmatched junction bases: 6. The DNA for the CDR3 is TGCGCCAGCAAGCCGTGGGACAGGAACACCGGGGAGCTGTTTTTT. It specifies CASKPWDRNTGELFF.

This chain joins TRBV11-2 and TRBJ2-7, with TRBD2 identical over 10 bases. CDR1 and CDR2 from the germline V gene are SGHAT and FQNNGV. This CDR3 region has 12 residues. The V and J ends lost 1 base and 12 bases, in that order; junction bases with no gene match: 3. The DNA of the CDR3 is TGTGCCAGCAGCTTAGGACTAGCGGGTCTGTACTTC. Translating gives CASSLGLAGLYF.

This clone was picked up one time. The chain is built from TRBV11-2 and TRBJ2-1; 8 nucleotides agree with TRBD2. Germline V gene data show CDR1 as SGHAT and CDR2 as FQNNGV. Germline trimming cut 0 bases from V and 9 bases from J; bases unmatched to any gene: 10. The CDR3 has 16 residues. In nucleotides, the CDR3 is TGTGCCAGCAGCTTAGACTTGGCGGGGGGCGGTAGTGAGCAGTTCTTC. Residues: CASSLDLAGGGSEQFF.

This chain uses TRBV7-9 with TRBJ1-1; D uncertain. Germline CDR1 SEHNR, CDR2 FQNEAQ (reference sequence). CDR3 length: 14 residues. With 2 bases removed from V and 1 base from J, the gap between germline ends came to 8 bases. Here the CDR3 reads CASSLTVANTEAFF. The CDR3 DNA follows: TGTGCCAGCAGCTTAACAGTGGCGAACACTGAAGCTTTCTTT.